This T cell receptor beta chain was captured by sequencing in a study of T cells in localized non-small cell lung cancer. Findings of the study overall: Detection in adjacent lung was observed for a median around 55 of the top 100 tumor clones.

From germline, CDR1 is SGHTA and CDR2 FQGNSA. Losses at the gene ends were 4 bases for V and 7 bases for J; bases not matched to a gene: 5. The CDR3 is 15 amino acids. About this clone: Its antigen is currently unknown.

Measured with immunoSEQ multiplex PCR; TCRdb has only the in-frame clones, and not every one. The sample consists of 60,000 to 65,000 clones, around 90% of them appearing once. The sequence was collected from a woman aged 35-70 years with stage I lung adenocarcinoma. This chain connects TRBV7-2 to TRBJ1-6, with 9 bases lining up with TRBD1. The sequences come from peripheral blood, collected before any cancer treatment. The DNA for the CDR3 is TGTGCCAGCAGCTCGGGACAGGGTTACAATTCACCCCTCCACTTT. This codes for CASSSGQGYNSPLHF.